Each of the 23 T cell receptor beta chains below was sequenced from the same sample in a study of neurological immune-mediated disorders (dated by TCRdb to the late 2010s). Preparation of the library involved 5' RACE. The sequencer was an Illumina HiSeq 2500. TCRdb took the public reads, trimmed them with fastp at Q25, ran MiXCR for clone calling and kept in-frame beta chains. Rows with a matching CDR3 protein are joined into one entry that keeps the most common DNA and genes. The sample records approximately 36,000 distinct CDR3 sequences, roughly 3.2% of which are singletons. In total, the top ten clones hold around 8% of the sample. Taken with the paper, the label for time point translates to: longitudinal time-point 1 (baseline). Source material: PBMCs. The source is an older woman with multiple sclerosis.

Only a few counts were recorded for this clonotype. The V call is TRBV6-2 or TRBV6-3, the J call TRBJ2-6; TRBD1 aligns across 10 bases. The CDR3 covers 16 residues. Germline V gene lookup returns CDR1 MNHEY and CDR2 SVGEGT. V was clipped by 8 bases and J by 1 base; unmatched bases: 5. As DNA, the CDR3 is TGTGCCAGCCTGCGGACAGGGGGGTCTGGGGCCAACGTCCTGACTTTC. This gives the protein CASLRTGGSGANVLTF.

This clonotype was found many times. The chain links TRBV11-1 to TRBJ1-6; D is possibly TRBD1 (5 bases). V was pared by 2 bases and J by 7 bases, with 15 bases between. CDR1 SGHAT and CDR2 FQDESV come from the germline V gene (reference sequence). The CDR3 is 16 residues long. This chain's CDR3 is CASSLQGERENSPLHF. CDR3 in DNA: TGTGCCAGCAGCTTACAGGGCGAGAGGGAGAATTCACCCCTCCACTTT.

Many counts were recorded for this clonotype. J is TRBJ2-5 and V is TRBV5-1, with D maybe TRBD1 (6 bases). Germline loops: CDR1 SGHRS, CDR2 YFSETQ. The V end lost 2 bases, the J end lost 0 bases, and 11 bases lay between the germline ends. The CDR3 is made up of 15 amino acids. DNA for the CDR3: TGCGCCAGCAGCTTAACAGGGTACGACCAAGAGACCCAGTACTTC. Translating it yields CASSLTGYDQETQYF.

At least ten counts were recorded for this clonotype. This chain links TRBV4-1 with TRBJ1-6; D not certain. This CDR3 has 13 residues. The V end lost 1 base, the J end lost 9 bases, and 7 bases lay between the germline ends. Germline assignment: CDR1 MGHRA and CDR2 YSYEKL. CDR3: CASSQAQVSPLHF. The DNA of the CDR3 is TGCGCCAGCAGCCAAGCCCAAGTTTCACCCCTCCACTTT.

In its sample, this clonotype was seen many times. The rearrangement uses TRBV7-2 and TRBJ2-5; no firm D call. The V gene lost 1 base and the J gene lost 2 bases, with 5 bases spanning the gap. The CDR3 is 13 residues long. The germline V gene has CDR1 SGHTA and CDR2 FQGNSA. CDR3 nucleotide sequence: TGTGCCAGCAGCTTAGAACGGCAAGAGACCCAGTACTTC. Protein sequence: CASSLERQETQYF.

This clonotype came up many times. The rearrangement uses TRBV6-5 and TRBJ2-7, with D possibly being TRBD1 (5 bases). This CDR3 contains 14 residues. V was clipped by 10 bases and J by 2 bases, with 18 bases between them. The germline V gene has CDR1 MNHEY and CDR2 SVGAGI. The CDR3 here is CAKQQTASPYEQYF. The CDR3 nucleotides read TGTGCCAAACAACAGACAGCGTCACCCTACGAGCAGTACTTC.

This clonotype was counted many times. A much larger clonotype is one base distant, so this may be a read error. The gene calls are TRBV5-1 and TRBJ2-5; the D is unclear. CDR1 is SGHRS and CDR2 is YFSETQ in the germline V gene. CDR3 length: 14 residues. The CDR3 nucleotides are TGCGCCAGCAGCCTCACGGCAGCACAAGGGACCCAGTACTTC. Translating gives CASSLTAAQGTQYF.

This clonotype was counted at least ten times. The gene calls are TRBV6-1 and TRBJ2-7; no firm D call. CDR3 length: 14 amino acids. CDR1 MNHNS and CDR2 SASEGT come from the germline V gene. Trimming took 1 base from V and 4 from J, leaving 11 bases between them. The CDR3 loop reads CASSEGTLSYEQYF. The CDR3 nucleotides are TGTGCCAGCAGTGAAGGGACCCTATCGTACGAGCAGTACTTC.

In this sample, this clonotype turned up many times. The chain is built from TRBV5-1 and TRBJ2-7, with 9 bases fitting TRBD1. The trim removed 3 bases at V and 3 bases at J, leaving 10 bases unmatched. Germline CDR1 reads SGHRS; CDR2 reads YFSETQ. This CDR3 has 16 residues. In DNA form, the CDR3 reads TGCGCCAGCAGCTACCAGTCCGGGACAGGGAACTACGAGCAGTACTTC. This sequence encodes CASSYQSGTGNYEQYF. The whole variable domain, filled in from reference TRBV5-1 and TRBJ2-7, reads KAGVTQTPRYLIKTRGQQVTLSCSPISGHRSVSWYQQTPGQGLQFLFEYFSETQRNKGNFPGRFSGRQFSNSRSEMNVSTLELGDSALYLCASSYQSGTGNYEQYFGPGTRLTVT.

This chain links TRBV29-1 with TRBJ1-6, with TRBD1 identical over 7 bases. The CDR3 extends over 13 amino acids. CDR1 is SQVTM and CDR2 is ANQGSEA in the germline V gene. Germline trimming cut 6 bases from V and 9 bases from J; bases unmatched to any gene: 8. The CDR3 is CSVGDRESSPLHF. CDR3 DNA: TGCAGCGTCGGTGACAGGGAAAGTTCACCCCTCCACTTT.

At least ten counts were recorded for this clonotype. The gene calls are TRBV5-1 and TRBJ1-2; weak D call: TRBD1 (6 bases). CDR1 and CDR2 (germline): SGHRS, YFSETQ. V lost 0 bases and J lost 5, with 8 bases in between. The CDR3 runs to 13 residues. In DNA, the CDR3 is TGCGCCAGCAGCTTGGGAGGACAGTATGGCTACACCTTC. It yields the protein CASSLGGQYGYTF.

This clonotype was recorded at least ten times. V gene TRBV27 combines with J gene TRBJ1-1; D possibly corresponds to TRBD1 (5 bases). Trimming cost V 2 bases and J 4 bases, with 8 bases left between them. The CDR3 has 13 residues. Germline V gene lookup returns CDR1 MNHEY and CDR2 SMNVEV (reference sequence). The CDR3 is CASSLMGGTEAFF. The CDR3, as DNA: TGTGCCAGCAGTTTAATGGGGGGCACTGAAGCTTTCTTT.

This clonotype was counted many times. J is TRBJ1-2 and V is TRBV3-1; no clear D. V lost 6 bases and J lost 2, with 10 bases in between. This CDR3 is built from 13 residues. CDR1 and CDR2 (germline): LGHDT, YNNKEL (reference sequence). Here the CDR3 DNA reads TGTGCCAGCAGACAGACTCCCAACTATGGCTACACCTTC. It codes for CASRQTPNYGYTF.

This clonotype was observed many times. The V call is TRBV24-1, the J call TRBJ2-4, with D possibly being TRBD2 (5 bases). The CDR3 length is 13 residues. Trimming stripped 3 bases from V and 8 bases from J, with 10 bases between. Germline V gene sequence: CDR1 KGHDR, CDR2 SFDVKD. CDR3 sequence: CATSDPPGDIQYF. The CDR3 DNA reads as TGTGCCACCAGTGATCCCCCCGGGGACATTCAGTACTTC.

The J gene is TRBJ1-2, the V gene TRBV20-1, with a possible D match to TRBD1 (5 bases). The CDR3 is 11 residues long. The V gene's germline CDR1 is DFQATT and CDR2 SNEGSKA (reference sequence). Trimming stripped 7 bases from V and 7 bases from J, with 13 bases between. The CDR3 reads CSVWGVGGYTF. For the CDR3, the DNA is TGCAGTGTCTGGGGCGTAGGTGGCTACACCTTC.

This chain uses TRBV6-6 with TRBJ1-2, with D perhaps TRBD1 (5 bases). The V gene lost 7 bases and the J gene lost 8 bases, with 20 bases spanning the gap. Per the germline V gene, CDR1 is MNHNY and CDR2 is SVGAGI (reference sequence). CDR3 length equals 14 residues. For the CDR3, the DNA is TGTGCCAGCAACCTTAGAGAGGCCCAGGGAGGCTACACCTTC. It translates to CASNLREAQGGYTF.

This clonotype was found many times. The rearrangement uses TRBV5-1 and TRBJ2-3; 9 bases align to TRBD1. Germline V lookup: CDR1 SGHRS, CDR2 YFSETQ. The V gene end was trimmed by 4 bases and the J gene end by 2 bases; junction bases not matched to a gene: 8. CDR3 length: 16 amino acids. CDR3 residues: CASSVRTGVNTDTQYF. The CDR3 nucleotides are TGCGCCAGCAGCGTGAGGACAGGGGTTAACACAGATACGCAGTATTTT.

There are many counts of this clonotype. This chain links TRBV2 with TRBJ1-5, with TRBD1 identical over 11 bases. V lost 7 bases and J lost 3; bases outside the gene matches: 2. The CDR3 covers 14 residues. Germline assignment: CDR1 SNHLY and CDR2 FYNNEI. The CDR3, as DNA: TGTGCCAGCAAGGGACAGGGGGTCAATCAGCCCCAGCATTTT. Protein product: CASKGQGVNQPQHF.

There are a few counts of this clonotype. The rearrangement links TRBV5-1 to TRBJ2-2, with D perhaps TRBD1 (5 bases). Per germline, CDR1 SGHRS and CDR2 YFSETQ. V shed 4 bases and J shed 3 bases, with 19 bases lying between them. The CDR3 has 17 residues. The DNA of the CDR3 is TGCGCCAGCAGCCCCCTTTCAGGGCCAGTGGACACCGGGGAGCTGTTTTTT. As protein: CASSPLSGPVDTGELFF.

This clonotype was observed many times. The V and J genes are TRBV5-1 and TRBJ2-1; D is ambiguous. Germline V gene sequence: CDR1 SGHRS, CDR2 YFSETQ. The CDR3 loop spans 12 amino acids. V was trimmed by 3 bases and J by 8 bases, leaving 9 bases between them. The DNA of the CDR3 is TGCGCCAGCAGCTCTAATAGGGATGAGCAGTTCTTC. This sequence encodes CASSSNRDEQFF. Drawing the rest from reference TRBV5-1 and TRBJ2-1, the complete variable domain is KAGVTQTPRYLIKTRGQQVTLSCSPISGHRSVSWYQQTPGQGLQFLFEYFSETQRNKGNFPGRFSGRQFSNSRSEMNVSTLELGDSALYLCASSSNRDEQFFGPGTRLTVL.

At least ten counts were recorded for this clonotype. The J gene is TRBJ2-3, the V gene TRBV10-2; 9 bases agree with TRBD2. The J segment lost 1 base and the V segment lost 3 bases, leaving 2 bases of the junction unmatched. Germline CDR1 reads WSHSY; CDR2 reads SAAADI. This CDR3 contains 15 residues. The CDR3 DNA reads TGCGCCAGCAGTGAAGCGGGGGGACGCACAGATACGCAGTATTTT. As protein: CASSEAGGRTDTQYF.

The table lists this clonotype with many counts. V is TRBV5-1 and J is TRBJ2-7; possible D gene TRBD1, 5 bases. This CDR3 has 16 amino acids. Germline CDR1 reads SGHRS; CDR2 reads YFSETQ. Trimming left V 0 bases short and J 0 bases short, with 13 bases between. CDR3 loop: CASSLVSGRSSYEQYF. The CDR3 nucleotides are TGCGCCAGCAGCTTGGTATCAGGGCGAAGCTCCTACGAGCAGTACTTC. Complete variable domain (other parts from reference TRBV5-1 and TRBJ2-7): KAGVTQTPRYLIKTRGQQVTLSCSPISGHRSVSWYQQTPGQGLQFLFEYFSETQRNKGNFPGRFSGRQFSNSRSEMNVSTLELGDSALYLCASSLVSGRSSYEQYFGPGTRLTVT.

This clonotype was seen at least ten times. The chain is built from TRBV20-1 and TRBJ2-3; TRBD2 agrees at 7 bases. This CDR3 spans 15 amino acids. Trimming took 3 bases from V and 2 from J; bases not matched to a gene: 8. The germline V gene encodes CDR1 DFQATT and CDR2 SNEGSKA (reference sequence). The CDR3 region is CSASESSGTTDTQYF. As DNA, the CDR3 is TGCAGTGCTAGTGAGTCCAGCGGGACCACAGATACGCAGTATTTT.